Listed below are T cell receptor beta chains from one sample, sequenced in a study of CD8 T cells in Susac syndrome. MiXCR was run by TCRdb on the immunoSEQ multiplex PCR reads, yielding one entry per CDR3 protein. This table holds about 430,000 distinct CDR3 sequences, approximately 85% found once. Sample: CD8+ T cells from PBMCs. The source of these receptors is a human donor with multiple sclerosis. CDR3s include the opening cysteine and the closing phenylalanine or tryptophan. Each record gives: D gene, J gene, clone size, V gene, CDR3 DNA, CDR3 protein. The D gene is left open where the match is weak. Not every row has a clone size; where given, it reads once, few, many or a size class.

.,TRBJ2-7,.,TRBV20-1,TGCAGTGCTAGAGAGAGGAGCGGGCTCGCCTATCGCGAGCAGTACTTC,CSARERSGLAYREQYF
.,TRBJ1-1,.,TRBV3-1,TGTGCCAGCAGCCAATCATGGCCGGGGACTGAAGCTTTCTTT,CASSQSWPGTEAFF
.,TRBJ2-5,.,TRBV7-9,TGTGCCAGCAGCGAAACCGCCGGGACAAAACAAGAGACCCAGTACTTC,CASSETAGTKQETQYF
.,TRBJ2-1,.,TRBV7-8,TGTGCCAGCAGCTGGGGTAATGGGGCTAACAATGAGCAGTTCTTC,CASSWGNGANNEQFF
TRBD2,TRBJ2-7,.,TRBV12-3/TRBV12-4,TGTGCCAGCAGTGTTGGACTAGCGGATGGACTGAGAGCCCCCTACGAGCAGTACTTC,CASSVGLADGLRAPYEQYF
TRBD1,TRBJ2-3,.,TRBV5-1,TGCGCCAGCACCGACAGGGAAGGCACAGATACGCAGTATTTT,CASTDREGTDTQYF
.,TRBJ2-3,.,TRBV12-3/TRBV12-4,TGTGCCAGCAGTTTGGTGGGAGTAGGGACAGATACGCAGTATTTT,CASSLVGVGTDTQYF
.,TRBJ1-5,.,TRBV27,TGTGCCAGCAGTCCAGCAGGGGCTGATCAGCCCCAGCATTTT,CASSPAGADQPQHF
.,TRBJ2-1,.,TRBV7-9,TGTGCCAGCAGCTTAAGGCAGGATGACTACAATGAGCAGTTCTTC,CASSLRQDDYNEQFF
TRBD2,TRBJ2-7,.,TRBV11-2,TGTGCCAGCAGCTTAGAATGGCGGGGGAGCTCCTACGAGCAGTACTTC,CASSLEWRGSSYEQYF
.,TRBJ1-2,once,TRBV28,TGTGCCAGCAGTTTCGAGGGAGTCCCGATGTACTACACCTTC,CASSFEGVPMYYTF
.,TRBJ2-7,.,TRBV4-1,TGCGCCAGCAGCCAGGAGAGTGGGGTCGAGCAGTACTTC,CASSQESGVEQYF
.,TRBJ2-5,.,TRBV12-3/TRBV12-4,TGTGCCAGCGTCCTGAGGATCGGTCAAGAGACCCAGTACTTC,CASVLRIGQETQYF
.,TRBJ2-7,few,TRBV4-1,TGCGCCAGCAGCCAAGGTACAGGGTCACACGAGCAGTACTTC,CASSQGTGSHEQYF
.,TRBJ1-1,.,TRBV7-2,TGTGCCAGCCCCAAACCGGGGGGCTCGAACACTGAAGCTTTCTTT,CASPKPGGSNTEAFF
TRBD2,TRBJ2-3,.,TRBV12-3/TRBV12-4,TGTGCCAGCACTCTCACTAGCGGGTACACAGATACGCAGTATTTT,CASTLTSGYTDTQYF
.,TRBJ1-4,.,TRBV10-3,TGTGCCATCAGTGAGTCTGAGGGACTCCAGACTAATGAAAAACTGTTTTTT,CAISESEGLQTNEKLFF
.,TRBJ1-5,.,TRBV3-1,TGTGCCAGCAGCCAAGCGTCAGGGATCGGTCAGCCCCAGCATTTT,CASSQASGIGQPQHF
.,TRBJ2-7,few,TRBV7-6,TGTGCCAGCAGCGCCGACAGCTCCTACGAGCAGTACTTC,CASSADSSYEQYF
TRBD1,TRBJ2-5,few,TRBV7-9,TGTGCCAGCAGCGTTGGGACAGGAAACTTCCAAGAGACCCAGTACTTC,CASSVGTGNFQETQYF
.,TRBJ1-1,.,TRBV29-1,TGCAGCGTTGTGGGGGGGCTGGACACTGAAGCTTTCTTT,CSVVGGLDTEAFF
.,TRBJ2-3,.,TRBV19,TGTGCCAGTAGTATCCGGGGGGCGGATACGCAGTATTTT,CASSIRGADTQYF
TRBD2,TRBJ2-7,.,TRBV28,TGTGCCAGCAGTCGAACCAAGGGACTAGCGTTCTCCTACGAGCAGTACTTC,CASSRTKGLAFSYEQYF